This T cell receptor beta chain was obtained from a study of early stage breast cancer tumors. There are 15 residues in the CDR3. From germline, CDR1 is SGHRS and CDR2 YFSETQ. The V end was cut by 4 bases, the J end by 1 base, with 15 bases between. Some clones are missing from TCRdb's copy, which holds only in-frame ones; the method was immunoSEQ multiplex PCR. The sample carries around 30,000 clones, 74% recorded once. This receptor was identified in a person younger than 45 with breast cancer. Sequenced sample: breast tumor tissue. The rearrangement joins TRBV5-1 to TRBJ2-7; D remains unclear. CDR3 DNA: TGCGCCAGCAGCCTGACATATACGGCGTCCTACGAGCAGTACTTC. Protein sequence: CASSLTYTASYEQYF.